These 23 T cell receptor beta chains share one sample of origin, sequenced in a study of blood T cell repertoires in COVID-19. Sequenced by immunoSEQ multiplex PCR; TCRdb stores in-frame clones only, minus some. The table shows 250,000 to 350,000 clones, with roughly 90% occurring only once. Material: peripheral blood. The source is a woman between 45 and 65 years old with active or convalescent COVID-19.

This chain uses TRBV11-3 with TRBJ1-5; a weak D match, TRBD1 (5 bases). Per the germline V gene, CDR1 is SGHNT and CDR2 is YENEEA. The germline V and J ends were trimmed by 11 bases and 4 bases, with 18 bases remaining between them. The CDR3 contains 14 residues. The CDR3 here is CAGAGRLKNQPQHF. The DNA of the CDR3 is TGTGCCGGAGCGGGACGGCTAAAAAATCAGCCCCAGCATTTT.

The V gene is TRBV19, the J gene TRBJ2-7, with D possibly being TRBD1 (5 bases). CDR1 and CDR2 from the germline V gene are LNHDA and SQIVND (reference sequence). The V and J ends lost 3 bases and 1 base respectively, with 10 bases between them. The CDR3 sequence is 14 residues long. CDR3: CASSIRVESYEQYF. CDR3 coding DNA: TGTGCCAGTAGTATCAGGGTTGAGTCCTACGAGCAGTACTTC.

CDR3 in amino acids: CAISDSGRSYEQYF. Written as DNA, the CDR3 is TGTGCCATCAGCGATTCCGGGAGGTCCTACGAGCAGTACTTC. The rearrangement joins TRBV10-3 to TRBJ2-7; 7 bases line up with TRBD2. This CDR3 has 14 amino acids. From germline, CDR1 is ENHRY and CDR2 SYGVKD. The V and J ends lost 6 bases and 1 base, in that order; junction bases with no gene match: 6.

J is TRBJ1-1 and V is TRBV3-1 (or the pseudogene TRBV3-2); D is unresolved. The CDR3 has 14 residues. Germline CDR1 reads LGHDT; CDR2 reads YNNKEL (reference sequence). The V end was cut by 1 base, the J end by 1 base, with 7 bases between. CDR3 bases: TGTGCCAGCAGCCAAGCTCACAAGAACACTGAAGCTTTCTTT. It specifies CASSQAHKNTEAFF.

The chain couples TRBV5-1 to TRBJ1-1; D gene unclear. This CDR3 has 13 amino acids. The V end was cut by 3 bases, the J end by 1 base, with 7 bases between. The V gene's germline CDR1 is SGHRS and CDR2 YFSETQ. CDR3 DNA: TGCGCCAGCAGCTCTCCGGGGAACACTGAAGCTTTCTTT. It is translated as CASSSPGNTEAFF.

The table lists this clone with a count of one. CDR3 loop: CASSLVGGRDRGYEQYF. The CDR3 DNA reads as TGTGCCAGCAGCTTAGTTGGGGGGAGGGACAGGGGATACGAGCAGTACTTC. This chain joins TRBV7-2 and TRBJ2-7, with 10 nucleotides matching TRBD1. Germline V lookup: CDR1 SGHTA, CDR2 FQGNSA. J was trimmed by 4 bases and V by 1 base; bases with no gene match: 10. The CDR3 has 17 amino acids.

The chain employs TRBV5-1 and TRBJ1-1; D uncertain. The CDR3 runs to 15 residues. Germline V CDR1 and CDR2: SGHRS, YFSETQ. V shed 4 bases and J shed 1 base, with 14 bases lying between them. Written as DNA, the CDR3 is TGCGCCAGCAGCCCAGGTGTATTGGGGAACACTGAAGCTTTCTTT. The encoded protein is CASSPGVLGNTEAFF. Complete variable domain (other parts from reference TRBV5-1 and TRBJ1-1): KAGVTQTPRYLIKTRGQQVTLSCSPISGHRSVSWYQQTPGQGLQFLFEYFSETQRNKGNFPGRFSGRQFSNSRSEMNVSTLELGDSALYLCASSPGVLGNTEAFFGQGTRLTVV.

The gene calls are TRBV29-1 and TRBJ2-5; D not certain. This CDR3 region has 13 residues. Trimming shortened V by 5 bases and J by 3 bases, and 13 bases separated the two germline ends. From germline, CDR1 is SQVTM and CDR2 ANQGSEA. In nucleotides, the CDR3 is TGCAGCGTTAGTCCCCGTCGCGAAGAGACCCAGTACTTC. As protein: CSVSPRREETQYF.

The genes are TRBV4-3 and TRBJ2-2; 9 bases line up with TRBD2. Germline CDR1 reads LGHNA; CDR2 reads YSLEER. V shed 4 bases, J shed 6 bases, and the junction held 15 bases outside the gene matches. The CDR3 contains 18 residues. Here the CDR3 reads CASSPADFVAGAAGELFF. CDR3 DNA: TGCGCCAGCAGCCCCGCTGACTTTGTAGCGGGAGCGGCCGGGGAGCTGTTTTTT.

This clone occurred once. The rearrangement links TRBV12-3 or TRBV12-4 to TRBJ1-6; D gene uncertain. Trimming pared 0 bases from V and 7 bases from J, leaving 4 bases between. CDR3 length: 13 amino acids. The CDR3: CASSLAPNSPLHF. CDR3 sequence (DNA): TGTGCCAGCAGTTTAGCCCCGAATTCACCCCTCCACTTT.

The V call is TRBV27, the J call TRBJ1-5; D might be TRBD1 (6 bases). CDR1 is MNHEY, CDR2 SMNVEV, per germline (reference sequence). CDR3 size: 16 residues. Trimming left V 5 bases short and J 5 bases short, with 19 bases between. In DNA form, the CDR3 reads TGTGCCAGCAGTCCCTACGCCAGGGGAGCGGATCAGCCCCAGCATTTT. The encoded protein is CASSPYARGADQPQHF.

The gene calls are TRBV7-9 and TRBJ2-1; TRBD2 matches at 9 bases. Germline V lookup: CDR1 SEHNR, CDR2 FQNEAQ (reference sequence). This CDR3 is 19 amino acids long. The ends lost 5 bases at V and 9 bases at J; junction bases unmatched: 23. CDR3 in DNA: TGTGCCAGCAGCCCCGATCCCGTCTTGGAGGCGGGAGGGCCGGCTGAGCAGTTCTTC. Translated, it gives CASSPDPVLEAGGPAEQFF.

This clone has just one count. In nucleotides, the CDR3 is TGTGCCAGCAGCCCCTTAGTCGGGCGAGGGACCGCGGGAAGAAATGAGCAGTTCTTC. Its translation is CASSPLVGRGTAGRNEQFF. The chain uses TRBV11-2 and TRBJ2-1, with D perhaps matching TRBD2 (6 bases). The CDR3 is made up of 19 amino acids. Germline loops: CDR1 SGHAT, CDR2 FQNNGV. With 5 bases removed from V and 7 bases from J, the gap between germline ends came to 30 bases.

The V gene is TRBV28, the J gene TRBJ2-1; D is ambiguous. This CDR3 contains 11 residues. Looked up from germline, CDR1 is MDHEN and CDR2 is SYDVKM. Here the CDR3 DNA reads TGTGCGGCGGCGGACTACAATGAGCAGTTCTTC. The encoded protein is CAAADYNEQFF.

The gene calls are TRBV29-1 and TRBJ1-4; D gene unclear. The CDR3 runs 11 residues. Germline assignment: CDR1 SQVTM and CDR2 ANQGSEA. Trimming shortened V by 0 bases and J by 11 bases, and 7 bases separated the two germline ends. The CDR3 reads CSVEEVRKLFF. The DNA for the CDR3 is TGCAGCGTTGAAGAAGTCCGGAAACTGTTTTTT.

The rearrangement uses TRBV19 and TRBJ2-2; D gene uncertain. V gave up 3 bases and J gave up 1 base, with 6 bases separating them. Germline V gene lookup returns CDR1 LNHDA and CDR2 SQIVND (reference sequence). The CDR3 totals 14 residues. The CDR3, as DNA: TGTGCCAGTAGTATCGGCGGGAACACCGGGGAGCTGTTTTTT. It codes for CASSIGGNTGELFF.

CDR3 nucleotide sequence: TGTGCCAGCAGTTTATGGGCCGGCACAGATACGCAGTATTTT. It yields the protein CASSLWAGTDTQYF. The V gene is TRBV27, the J gene TRBJ2-3; D ambiguous. V dropped 1 base and J dropped 1 base, with 6 bases sitting between them. The CDR3 spans 14 residues. Germline values: CDR1 MNHEY, CDR2 SMNVEV (reference sequence).

The chain couples TRBV30 to TRBJ1-1; the D is unclear. Trimming removed 3 bases from V and 1 base from J, with 12 bases in between. CDR3 length: 14 amino acids. CDR1 is GTSNPN and CDR2 is SVGIG in the germline V gene (reference sequence). CDR3 nucleotides: TGTGCCTGGAGGCGGAACACCGAGAACACTGAAGCTTTCTTT. Translation gives CAWRRNTENTEAFF.

The chain is built from TRBV4-3 and TRBJ2-2; TRBD2 might be the D (6 bases). The germline CDR1 and CDR2 sequences are LGHNA and YSLEER. Trimming took 0 bases from V and 5 from J, leaving 25 bases between them. The CDR3 is 20 residues long. The chain's CDR3 is CASSQEREGGTQFLTGELFF. CDR3 nucleotide sequence: TGCGCCAGCAGCCAAGAGCGAGAAGGAGGGACTCAGTTTTTGACCGGGGAGCTGTTTTTT.

The table lists this clone with many counts. V usage is TRBV30 and J usage is TRBJ1-6; 8 bases agree with TRBD1. Trimming removed 6 bases from V and 14 bases from J; junction bases left unmatched: 15. Germline-derived CDR1 and CDR2 are GTSNPN and SVGIG (reference sequence). This CDR3 has 14 amino acids. The CDR3 coding sequence is TGTGCCTGCTTTGGGACAGGCCTCCAGCGAGCCCTCCACTTT. Its protein is CACFGTGLQRALHF.

The chain couples TRBV19 to TRBJ2-3, with D perhaps TRBD1 (5 bases). Per germline, CDR1 LNHDA and CDR2 SQIVND (reference sequence). The CDR3 is 15 residues long. V was clipped by 10 bases and J by 2 bases, with 19 bases between them. The CDR3 DNA is TGTGCCACCCAAAAAAGGGGATTCTACACAGATACGCAGTATTTT. Amino acid sequence: CATQKRGFYTDTQYF.

The rearrangement joins TRBV3-1 (or the pseudogene TRBV3-2) to TRBJ2-1; D remains unclear. V lost 0 bases, J lost 9 bases, and 9 bases lay in between. CDR1 and CDR2 from the germline V gene are LGHDT and YNNKEL (reference sequence). The CDR3 consists of 13 residues. DNA for the CDR3: TGTGCCAGCAGCCAAGATTGGCCCAGTGAGCAGTTCTTC. Its protein product is CASSQDWPSEQFF.

This clone showed up just once. The chain couples TRBV6-6 to TRBJ1-3, with TRBD1 identical over 9 bases. This CDR3 comprises 15 residues. V was pared by 7 bases and J by 0 bases, with 4 bases of the junction left unmatched. Germline V lookup: CDR1 MNHNY, CDR2 SVGAGI (reference sequence). CDR3 bases: TGTGCCAGCACCCGGGACAGGGACTCTGGAAACACCATATATTTT. Its translation: CASTRDRDSGNTIYF.